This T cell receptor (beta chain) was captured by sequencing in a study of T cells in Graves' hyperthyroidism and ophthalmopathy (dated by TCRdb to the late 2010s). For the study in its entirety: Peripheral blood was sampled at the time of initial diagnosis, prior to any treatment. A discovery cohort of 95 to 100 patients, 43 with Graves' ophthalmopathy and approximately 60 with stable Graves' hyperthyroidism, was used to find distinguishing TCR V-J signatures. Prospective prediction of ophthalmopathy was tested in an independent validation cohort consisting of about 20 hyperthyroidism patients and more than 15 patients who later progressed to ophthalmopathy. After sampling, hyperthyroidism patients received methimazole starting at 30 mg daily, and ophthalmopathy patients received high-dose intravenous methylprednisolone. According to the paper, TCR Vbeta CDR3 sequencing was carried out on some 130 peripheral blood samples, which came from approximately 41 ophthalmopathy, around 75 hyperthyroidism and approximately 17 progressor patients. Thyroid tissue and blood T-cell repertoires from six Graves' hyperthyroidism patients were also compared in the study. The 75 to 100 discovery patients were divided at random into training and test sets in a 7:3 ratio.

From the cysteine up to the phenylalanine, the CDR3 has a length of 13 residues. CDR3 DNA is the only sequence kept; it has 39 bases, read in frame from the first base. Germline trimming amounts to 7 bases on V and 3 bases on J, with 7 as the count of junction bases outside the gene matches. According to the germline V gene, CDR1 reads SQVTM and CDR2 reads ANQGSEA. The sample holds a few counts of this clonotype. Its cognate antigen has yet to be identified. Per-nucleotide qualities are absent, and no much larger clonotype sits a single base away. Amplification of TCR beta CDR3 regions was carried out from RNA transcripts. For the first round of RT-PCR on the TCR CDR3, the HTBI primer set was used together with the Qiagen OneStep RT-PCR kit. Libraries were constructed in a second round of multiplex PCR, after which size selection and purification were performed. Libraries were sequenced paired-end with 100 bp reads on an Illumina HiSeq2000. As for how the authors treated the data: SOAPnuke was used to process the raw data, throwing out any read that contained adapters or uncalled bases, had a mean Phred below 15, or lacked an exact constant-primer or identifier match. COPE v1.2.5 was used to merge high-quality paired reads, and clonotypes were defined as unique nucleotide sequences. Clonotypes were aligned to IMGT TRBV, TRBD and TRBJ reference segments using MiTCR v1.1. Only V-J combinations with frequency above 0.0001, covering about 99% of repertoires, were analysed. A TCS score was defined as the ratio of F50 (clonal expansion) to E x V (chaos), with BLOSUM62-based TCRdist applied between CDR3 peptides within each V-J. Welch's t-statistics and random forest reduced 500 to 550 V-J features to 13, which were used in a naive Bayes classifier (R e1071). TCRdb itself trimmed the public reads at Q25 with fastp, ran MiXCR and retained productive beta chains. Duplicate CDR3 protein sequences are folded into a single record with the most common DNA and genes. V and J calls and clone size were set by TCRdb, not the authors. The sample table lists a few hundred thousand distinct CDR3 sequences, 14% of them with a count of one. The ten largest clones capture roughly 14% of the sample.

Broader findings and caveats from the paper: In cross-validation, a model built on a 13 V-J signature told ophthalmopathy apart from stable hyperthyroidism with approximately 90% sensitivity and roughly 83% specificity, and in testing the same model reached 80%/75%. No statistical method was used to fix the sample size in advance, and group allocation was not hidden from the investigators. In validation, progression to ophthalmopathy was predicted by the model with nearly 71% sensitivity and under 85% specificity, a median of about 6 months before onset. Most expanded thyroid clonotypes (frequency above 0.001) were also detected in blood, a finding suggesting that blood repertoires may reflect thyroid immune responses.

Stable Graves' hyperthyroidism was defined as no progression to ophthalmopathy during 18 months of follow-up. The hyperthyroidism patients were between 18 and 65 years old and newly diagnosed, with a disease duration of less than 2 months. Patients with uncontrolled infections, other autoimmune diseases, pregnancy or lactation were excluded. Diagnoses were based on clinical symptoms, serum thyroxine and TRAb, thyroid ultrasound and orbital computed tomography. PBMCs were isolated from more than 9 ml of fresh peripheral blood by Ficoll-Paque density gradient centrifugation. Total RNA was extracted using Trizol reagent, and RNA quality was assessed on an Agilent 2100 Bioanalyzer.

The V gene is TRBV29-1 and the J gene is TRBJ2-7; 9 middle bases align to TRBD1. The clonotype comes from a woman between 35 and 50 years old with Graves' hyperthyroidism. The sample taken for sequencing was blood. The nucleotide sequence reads TGCAGCGCGGGACAGGGAGTAAGCTACGAGCAGTACTTC. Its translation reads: CSAGQGVSYEQYF.